The clone carrying this T cell receptor beta chain was observed a single time. Antigen: not known. Treatment of the sample: some 20 received Ad26.COV2.S at low or high dose, single or two shots; about 5 received placebo; per-sample allocation not given. Vaccine and placebo recipients were sampled on day 63 after the first injection. Boston supplied an adult donor aged 18-55 years. These data come from a study of Ad26.COV2.S vaccination and SARS-CoV-2 variants. Broader study findings: After vaccination, reports described spike-specific CD8+ and CD4+ T cell responses as showing substantial breadth.

CDR1 is MDHEN and CDR2 is SYDVKM in the germline V gene. V was trimmed by 2 bases and J by 6 bases, leaving 17 bases between them. This CDR3 is 17 amino acids long. The assay was immunoSEQ multiplex PCR, and TCRdb's table has in-frame clones only and misses some. Of 200,000 to 300,000 clones listed, roughly 90% are singletons. The rearrangement links TRBV28 to TRBJ1-6; D gene ambiguous. This specimen was peripheral blood, taken in a trial of Ad26.COV2.S vaccine versus placebo. The sequence was obtained from a person aged 18-65 years who received the Ad26.COV2.S COVID-19 vaccine or a placebo. CDR3 region: CASSLVAQRVGNSPLHF. For the CDR3, the DNA is TGTGCCAGCAGTTTAGTAGCCCAGAGAGTAGGTAATTCACCCCTCCACTTT.